This entry features one T cell receptor beta chain sequence. Its antigen remains unidentified. The data were obtained in a study of T cell responses to AZD1222 COVID-19 vaccine. Study background: Both about-4-week and about-12-week second-dose recipients were combined. Whole-study results and caveats: Unmutated variant regions are reportedly the target of nearly half of TCRs that are spike-specific.

The CDR3 totals 15 residues. CDR1 and CDR2 from the germline V gene are SGHDT and YYEEEE. The J segment lost 8 bases and the V segment lost 4 bases, leaving 14 bases of the junction unmatched. The table came from immunoSEQ multiplex PCR; TCRdb's copy has only in-frame clones and leaves some out. In the table there are 93,000 or so clones, 90% of which are singletons. This clonotype was obtained from an adult in good health. The chain employs TRBV5-6 and TRBJ1-2; 7 bases line up with TRBD1. Sequenced material: peripheral blood, taken on day 0 of AZD1222 vaccination. The CDR3 DNA follows: TGTGCCAGCAGCCCTACCGGACAGGAACTCGGGGGCTACACCTTC. Encoded protein: CASSPTGQELGGYTF.